Listed here are 25 T cell receptor beta chains from one sample, sequenced in a study of shared clonotypes between healthy human individuals. TCRdb's copy holds only in-frame clones and misses some; the assay was immunoSEQ multiplex PCR. The table records about 960,000 clones, more than 75% of them present only once. The sequenced sample was memory CD4+ T cells sorted from blood. Stated subset: CD45RA-negative fraction. The receptors here all came from a man younger than 35 in good health.

The V call is TRBV12-5, the J call TRBJ2-3; D call uncertain. Trimming took off 6 bases at V and 2 bases at J, with 12 bases between the two ends. Germline assignment: CDR1 LGHNT and CDR2 FRNRAP. CDR3 length: 14 amino acids. The CDR3, as DNA: TGTGCTAGTGGCCCCAAAGTAAACACAGATACGCAGTATTTT. Translating gives CASGPKVNTDTQYF.

The sample holds a few counts of this clone. V usage is TRBV18 and J usage is TRBJ2-3; D not resolved. The CDR3 length is 13 residues. Germline CDR1 KGHSH, CDR2 LQKENI. Trimming shortened V by 3 bases and J by 4 bases, and 8 bases separated the two germline ends. CDR3 sequence (DNA): TGTGCCAGCTCACCTGGGGAACCAGATACGCAGTATTTT. It is translated as CASSPGEPDTQYF.

The chain uses TRBV28 and TRBJ1-2; no clear D gene. This CDR3 comprises 13 residues. V lost 4 bases, J lost 4 bases, and 10 bases lay in between. Germline CDR1 is MDHEN and CDR2 is SYDVKM. The CDR3 DNA reads TGTGCCAGCAGTTCCCCGATTACCTATGGCTACACCTTC. Its protein is CASSSPITYGYTF.

The rearrangement joins TRBV7-2 to TRBJ1-2; 8 bases align to TRBD1. With V trimmed by 5 bases and J by 1 base, 6 bases remained unmatched. This CDR3 has 15 residues. In germline, CDR1 is SGHTA, CDR2 FQGNSA. Written as DNA, the CDR3 is TGTGCCAGCAGCCGACAGGGGCAACTTAACTATGGCTACACCTTC. Protein sequence: CASSRQGQLNYGYTF.

CDR3 DNA: TGCGCCAGCAGCCAAGACCCATACACTGAAGCTTTCTTT. Encoded protein: CASSQDPYTEAFF. The rearrangement uses TRBV4-1 and TRBJ1-1; D is unresolved. Trimming cost V 0 bases and J 3 bases, with 5 bases left between them. Germline-derived CDR1 and CDR2 are MGHRA and YSYEKL. This CDR3 is 13 amino acids long.

This clone came up once. V and J are TRBV7-8 and TRBJ1-3; 7 bases are a match to TRBD1. V dropped 3 bases and J dropped 1; count of bases not matched to a gene: 9. The CDR3 runs 17 residues. CDR1 and CDR2 (germline): SGHVS, FQNEAQ. CDR3 sequence (DNA): TGTGCCAGCAGCTTGGGGATACAGGGGTTTTCTGGAAACACCATATATTTT. Encoded protein: CASSLGIQGFSGNTIYF.

The V and J genes are TRBV10-3 and TRBJ2-2; 9 bases agree with TRBD1. The CDR3 runs to 15 residues. From germline, CDR1 is ENHRY and CDR2 SYGVKD. V shed 6 bases, J shed 1 base, and the junction held 3 bases outside the gene matches. CDR3 coding DNA: TGTGCCATCAGCCCGGGACAGGGGAACACCGGGGAGCTGTTTTTT. Amino acid sequence: CAISPGQGNTGELFF.

This chain links TRBV5-4 with TRBJ1-2; the match to TRBD1 covers 7 bases. V dropped 7 bases and J dropped 2; count of bases not matched to a gene: 8. The CDR3 loop spans 14 amino acids. Germline CDR1 SGHNT, CDR2 YYREEE (reference sequence). CDR3 in amino acids: CASGTTGVNYGYTF. The CDR3 coding sequence is TGTGCCAGCGGAACTACAGGGGTAAACTATGGCTACACCTTC.

CDR3 coding DNA: TGTGCCACCAGCAGAGATTATGGGTATGAGCAGTTCTTC. It translates to CATSRDYGYEQFF. V is TRBV15 and J is TRBJ2-1; no clear D gene. Looked up from germline, CDR1 is LNHNV and CDR2 is YYDKDF (reference sequence). Trimming shortened V by 0 bases and J by 8 bases, and 8 bases separated the two germline ends. The CDR3 covers 13 residues. Complete variable domain (other parts from reference TRBV15 and TRBJ2-1): DAMVIQNPRYQVTQFGKPVTLSCSQTLNHNVMYWYQQKSSQAPKLLFHYYDKDFNNEADTPDNFQSRRPNTSFCFLDIRSPGLGDTAMYLCATSRDYGYEQFFGPGTRLTVL.

The V and J genes are TRBV6-6 and TRBJ2-7, with TRBD2 identical over 9 bases. The V and J ends lost 4 bases and 2 bases, in that order; junction bases with no gene match: 6. Germline V lookup: CDR1 MNHNY, CDR2 SVGAGI (reference sequence). The CDR3 has 15 amino acids. Here the CDR3 DNA reads TGTGCCAGCAGTTTGGATGCGGGAGGGCCCTACGAGCAGTACTTC. It translates to CASSLDAGGPYEQYF.

The CDR3, as DNA: TGTGCCAGCTCCCCCACATCGCTCACTGAAGCTTTCTTT. Amino acid sequence: CASSPTSLTEAFF. The chain combines TRBV18 with TRBJ1-1; D not certain. V gave up 6 bases and J gave up 4 bases, with 12 bases separating them. Per germline, CDR1 KGHSH and CDR2 LQKENI. This CDR3 is built from 13 residues.

V usage is TRBV30 and J usage is TRBJ2-7, with D unresolved. There are 12 residues in the CDR3. V was clipped by 3 bases and J by 4 bases, with 10 bases between them. Germline loops: CDR1 GTSNPN, CDR2 SVGIG (reference sequence). The CDR3 loop is CAWSVRWYEQYF. As DNA, the CDR3 is TGTGCCTGGAGCGTGAGGTGGTACGAGCAGTACTTC. Full variable domain (rest looked up from reference TRBV30 and TRBJ2-7): SQTIHQWPATLVQPVGSPLSLECTVEGTSNPNLYWYRQAAGRGLQLLFYSVGIGQISSEVPQNLSASRPQDRQFILSSKKLLLSDSGFYLCAWSVRWYEQYFGPGTRLTVT.

This clone was counted only a few times. The sample holds other DNA sequences that translate to the same CDR3. The chain uses TRBV30 and TRBJ1-2; D gene unclear. Looked up from germline, CDR1 is GTSNPN and CDR2 is SVGIG (reference sequence). V lost 2 bases and J lost 4, with 2 bases in between. The CDR3 runs to 10 residues. CDR3 coding DNA: TGTGCCTGGAGTAGCTATGGCTACACCTTC. Its translation: CAWSSYGYTF.

This chain links TRBV4-1 with TRBJ2-7, with D possibly being TRBD1 or TRBD2 (5 bases each). The V gene lost 1 base and the J gene lost 3 bases, with 13 bases spanning the gap. The germline gives CDR1 MGHRA, CDR2 YSYEKL. CDR3 size: 15 residues. Here the CDR3 DNA reads TGCGCCAGCAGCCAAGCCGAGGGGCAGTTCTACGAGCAGTACTTC. It yields the protein CASSQAEGQFYEQYF.

The chain joins TRBV6-1 to TRBJ1-6; the D is unclear. The CDR3 covers 15 residues. V lost 3 bases and J 0 bases, leaving 6 bases between the germline ends. Germline V gene data show CDR1 as MNHNS and CDR2 as SASEGT. CDR3 nucleotide sequence: TGTGCCAGCAGTGACCGAAGCTCCTATAATTCACCCCTCCACTTT. Amino acids: CASSDRSSYNSPLHF.

This chain connects TRBV9 to TRBJ1-2, with D tentatively TRBD1 (6 bases). The V and J ends lost 0 bases and 8 bases respectively, with 14 bases between them. CDR1 is SGDLS and CDR2 is YYNGEE in the germline V gene. The CDR3 extends over 14 amino acids. The CDR3 DNA reads TGTGCCAGCAGCGTAGAGTCCAGGGGCGGCGGCTACACCTTC. Encoded protein: CASSVESRGGGYTF.

The count of this clone is one. This chain joins TRBV7-3 and TRBJ2-1; TRBD2 matches at 8 bases. Trimming at V came to 6 bases and at J to 2 bases, leaving 9 bases not matched to a gene. The CDR3 has 16 residues. Looked up from germline, CDR1 is SGHTA and CDR2 is FQGTGA. For the CDR3, the DNA is TGTGCCAGCAGTTCCGCCGGCGGGGGGACCTACAATGAGCAGTTCTTC. Amino acid sequence: CASSSAGGGTYNEQFF.

J is TRBJ1-4 and V is TRBV7-9; no clear D. This CDR3 region has 16 residues. CDR1 is SEHNR and CDR2 is FQNEAQ in the germline V gene (reference sequence). V was clipped by 2 bases and J by 0 bases, with 10 bases between them. CDR3 sequence: CASSLRGQPTNEKLFF. The CDR3 DNA sequence: TGTGCCAGCAGCTTAAGAGGCCAGCCAACTAATGAAAAACTGTTTTTT.

The genes are TRBV5-1 and TRBJ2-3; D may be TRBD2 (5 bases). CDR3 length: 15 residues. Germline V gene data show CDR1 as SGHRS and CDR2 as YFSETQ. V lost 0 bases to trimming and J lost 3 bases, with 11 bases between them. The DNA for the CDR3 is TGCGCCAGCAGCTTGGCCCCGGGAATGACAGATACGCAGTATTTT. Residues: CASSLAPGMTDTQYF.

In its sample, this clone was seen once. The V call is TRBV30, the J call TRBJ1-6, with 9 bases aligning to TRBD1. V was clipped by 3 bases and J by 7 bases; unmatched bases: 10. CDR3 size: 16 residues. The germline gives CDR1 GTSNPN, CDR2 SVGIG (reference sequence). The CDR3: CAWSRGGTGSNSPLHF. The CDR3, as DNA: TGTGCCTGGAGCCGAGGGGGGACAGGGTCGAATTCACCCCTCCACTTT.

The chain is built from TRBV4-1 and TRBJ2-2; D unresolved. V dropped 4 bases and J dropped 1 base, with 4 bases sitting between them. This CDR3 is 13 amino acids long. The germline CDR1 and CDR2 sequences are MGHRA and YSYEKL. The CDR3 DNA reads as TGCGCCAGCAGCCGATTGAACACCGGGGAGCTGTTTTTT. As protein: CASSRLNTGELFF.

The chain couples TRBV9 to TRBJ1-3; 9 bases align to TRBD1. The V segment lost 4 bases and the J segment 3 bases; nucleotides outside the gene matches: 8. The CDR3 sequence is 16 residues long. Per germline, CDR1 SGDLS and CDR2 YYNGEE. CDR3 coding DNA: TGTGCCAGCAGCACCGAGGACAGGGGCTTTGGAAACACCATATATTTT. As protein: CASSTEDRGFGNTIYF.

Comments on this clone: One junction end disagrees with the germline gene, perhaps due to a read error. The chain couples TRBV6-1 to TRBJ1-3; D is undetermined. CDR3 length: 15 residues. Per germline, CDR1 MNHNS and CDR2 SASEGT. CDR3 sequence: CASSEVVDSGNTIYF. Written as DNA, the CDR3 is TGTGCCAGCAGCGAAGTGGTCGACTCTGGAAACACCATATATTTT.

V and J are TRBV7-9 and TRBJ2-7; 7 bases align to TRBD1. This CDR3 is built from 15 residues. V lost 1 base to trimming and J lost 6 bases; unmatched junction nucleotides: 9. The germline CDR1 and CDR2 sequences are SEHNR and FQNEAQ (reference sequence). For the CDR3, the DNA is TGTGCCAGCAGCTTAGACCCGGGACAGAAGGGCGAGCAGTACTTC. Its translation: CASSLDPGQKGEQYF.

This clone was observed a single time. The rearrangement uses TRBV5-1 and TRBJ2-1, with 9 positions matching TRBD1. Looked up from germline, CDR1 is SGHRS and CDR2 is YFSETQ. The CDR3 has 12 amino acids. The junction had 9 bases not matched to a gene; V was cut back by 7 bases and J by 13 bases. The DNA of the CDR3 is TGCGCCAGCTCAGATCACAGGGGGCTCCAGTTCTTC. This translates into CASSDHRGLQFF.